This T cell receptor (beta chain) was obtained from a study of blood T cell repertoires in COVID-19. For the study at large: Collection of acute and convalescent COVID-19 samples took place in the United States, Italy and Spain.

Methods used by the authors: Quantification of nucleated cells was approximated via reference gene primer amplification. Using immunoSEQ multiplex PCR, the repertoire was profiled, and TCRdb retains in-frame clones only, with some absent. That table is the source of V, J and clone size, and D and trimming were worked out from the DNA. Of about 170,000 clones in the sample, 90% to 95% are singletons; the top ten hold roughly 0.56%. In germline, CDR1 is GTSNPN, CDR2 SVGIG (reference sequence). V was trimmed by 5 bases and J by 3 bases, leaving 14 bases between them. The CDR3 is made up of 13 amino acids.

This chain connects TRBV30 to TRBJ2-7; no reliable D call. Sequencing was carried out using peripheral blood. The clonotype originates from a man aged 50 to 59 with acute or convalescent COVID-19. CDR3 in DNA: TGTGCCTGGGAAATACTAACTGGCTACGAGCAGTACTTC. Its translation is CAWEILTGYEQYF.